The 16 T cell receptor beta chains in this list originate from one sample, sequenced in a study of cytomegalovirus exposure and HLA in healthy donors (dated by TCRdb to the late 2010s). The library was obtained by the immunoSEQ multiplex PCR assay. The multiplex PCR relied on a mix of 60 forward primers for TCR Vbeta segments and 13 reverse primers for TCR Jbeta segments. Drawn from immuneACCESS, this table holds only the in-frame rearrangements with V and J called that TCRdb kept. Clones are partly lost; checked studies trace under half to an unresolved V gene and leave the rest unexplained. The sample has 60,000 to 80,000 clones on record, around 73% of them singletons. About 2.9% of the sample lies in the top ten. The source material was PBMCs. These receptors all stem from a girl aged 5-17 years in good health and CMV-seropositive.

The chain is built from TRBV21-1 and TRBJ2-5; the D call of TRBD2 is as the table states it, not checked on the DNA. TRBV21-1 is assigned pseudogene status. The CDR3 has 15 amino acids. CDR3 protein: CASSIGVPFQETQYF. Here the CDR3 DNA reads TGTGCCAGCAGCATTGGAGTCCCCTTCCAAGAGACCCAGTACTTC.

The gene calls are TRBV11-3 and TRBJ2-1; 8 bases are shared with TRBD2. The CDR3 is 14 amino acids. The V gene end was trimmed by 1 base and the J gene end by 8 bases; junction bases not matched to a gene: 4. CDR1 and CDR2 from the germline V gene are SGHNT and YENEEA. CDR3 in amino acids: CASSLASGSYEQFF. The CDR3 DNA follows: TGTGCCAGCAGCTTAGCCAGCGGGAGCTATGAGCAGTTCTTC.

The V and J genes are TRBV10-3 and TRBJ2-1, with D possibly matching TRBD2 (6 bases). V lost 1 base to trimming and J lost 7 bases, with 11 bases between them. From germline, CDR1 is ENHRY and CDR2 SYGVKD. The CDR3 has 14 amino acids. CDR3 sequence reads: CAISEWGEENEQFF. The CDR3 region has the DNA TGTGCCATCAGTGAGTGGGGGGAGGAGAATGAGCAGTTCTTC.

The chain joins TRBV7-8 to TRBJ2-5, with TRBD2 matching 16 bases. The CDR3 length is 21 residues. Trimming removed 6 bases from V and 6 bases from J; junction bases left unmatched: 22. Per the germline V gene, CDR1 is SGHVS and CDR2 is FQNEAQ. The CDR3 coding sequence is TGTGCCAGCAGACCCAAATTCGGGACTAGCGGGGGGGACCGAACCCCCAAGACCCAGTACTTC. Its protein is CASRPKFGTSGGDRTPKTQYF.

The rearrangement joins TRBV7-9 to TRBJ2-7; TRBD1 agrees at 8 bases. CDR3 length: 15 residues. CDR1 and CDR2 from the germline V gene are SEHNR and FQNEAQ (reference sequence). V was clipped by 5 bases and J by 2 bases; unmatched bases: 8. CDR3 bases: TGTGCCAGCAGCCCCGGGACAGGCCCCACCTACGAGCAGTACTTC. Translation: CASSPGTGPTYEQYF.

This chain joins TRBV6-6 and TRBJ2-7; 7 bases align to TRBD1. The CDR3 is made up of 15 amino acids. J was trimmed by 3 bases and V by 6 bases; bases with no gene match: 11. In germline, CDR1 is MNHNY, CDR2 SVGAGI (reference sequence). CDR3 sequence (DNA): TGTGCCAGCAGCCCCCTCCGGACAGGAAGCTACGAGCAGTACTTC. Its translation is CASSPLRTGSYEQYF.

The CDR3 loop reads CAWSGRGLASYNEQFF. CDR3 DNA: TGTGCCTGGAGTGGACGGGGACTAGCGAGCTACAATGAGCAGTTCTTC. This chain joins TRBV30 and TRBJ2-1, with TRBD2 matching 10 bases. The junction had 6 bases not matched to a gene; V was cut back by 1 base and J by 3 bases. CDR3 size: 16 residues. From germline, CDR1 is GTSNPN and CDR2 SVGIG (reference sequence).

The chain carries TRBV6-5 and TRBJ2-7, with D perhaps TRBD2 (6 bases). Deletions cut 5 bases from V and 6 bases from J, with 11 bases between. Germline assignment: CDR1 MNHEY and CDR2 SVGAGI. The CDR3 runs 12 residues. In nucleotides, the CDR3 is TGTGCCAGCAGTGCTCGGAGGGGCGAGCAGTACTTC. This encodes CASSARRGEQYF.

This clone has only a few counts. DNA of the CDR3: TGCGCCAGCAGCCAAGAGAGGTTGGAGAGGTACAATGAGCAGTTCTTC. Its translation: CASSQERLERYNEQFF. V usage is TRBV4-1 and J usage is TRBJ2-1; D is unresolved. This CDR3 contains 16 residues. Germline V gene data show CDR1 as MGHRA and CDR2 as YSYEKL. V lost 0 bases and J 4 bases, leaving 13 bases between the germline ends.

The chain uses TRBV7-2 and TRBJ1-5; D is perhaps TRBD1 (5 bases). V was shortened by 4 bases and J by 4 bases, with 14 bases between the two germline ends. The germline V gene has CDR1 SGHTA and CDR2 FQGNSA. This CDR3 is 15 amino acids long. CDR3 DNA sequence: TGTGCCAGCAGCTCCGATCCAGGGCGGAATCAGCCCCAGCATTTT. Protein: CASSSDPGRNQPQHF.

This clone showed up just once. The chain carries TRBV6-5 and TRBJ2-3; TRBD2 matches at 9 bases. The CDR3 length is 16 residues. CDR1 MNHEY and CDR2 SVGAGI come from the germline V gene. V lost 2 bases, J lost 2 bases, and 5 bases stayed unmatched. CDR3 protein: CASSYRAGGFTDTQYF. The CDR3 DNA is TGTGCCAGCAGTTACAGGGCGGGGGGGTTCACAGATACGCAGTATTTT.

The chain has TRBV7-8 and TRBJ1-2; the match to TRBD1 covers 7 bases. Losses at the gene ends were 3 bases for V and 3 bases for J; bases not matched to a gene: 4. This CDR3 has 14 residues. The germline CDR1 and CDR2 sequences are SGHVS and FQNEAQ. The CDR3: CASSLTGTDYGYTF. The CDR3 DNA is TGTGCCAGCAGCTTGACCGGGACAGACTATGGCTACACCTTC. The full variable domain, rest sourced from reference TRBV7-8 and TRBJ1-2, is GAGVSQSPRYKVAKRGQDVALRCDPISGHVSLFWYQQALGQGPEFLTYFQNEAQLDKSGLPSDRFFAERPEGSVSTLKIQRTQQEDSAVYLCASSLTGTDYGYTFGSGTRLTVV.

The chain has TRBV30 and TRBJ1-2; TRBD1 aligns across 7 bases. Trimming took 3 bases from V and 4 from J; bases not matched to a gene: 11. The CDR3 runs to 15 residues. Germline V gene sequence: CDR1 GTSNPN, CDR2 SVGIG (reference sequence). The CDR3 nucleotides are TGTGCCTGGAGCAGCTGGGGACAGAGATTCTATGGCTACACCTTC. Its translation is CAWSSWGQRFYGYTF.

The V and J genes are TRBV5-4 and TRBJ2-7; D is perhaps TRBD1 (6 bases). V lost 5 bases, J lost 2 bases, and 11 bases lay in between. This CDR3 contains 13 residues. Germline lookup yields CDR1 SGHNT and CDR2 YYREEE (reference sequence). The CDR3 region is CASSLGTTYEQYF. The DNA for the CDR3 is TGTGCCAGCAGTCTAGGGACAACCTACGAGCAGTACTTC.

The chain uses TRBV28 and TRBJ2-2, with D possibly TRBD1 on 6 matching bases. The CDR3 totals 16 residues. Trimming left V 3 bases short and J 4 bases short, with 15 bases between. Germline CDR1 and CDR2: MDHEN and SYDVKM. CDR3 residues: CASSLLTGYGTGELFF. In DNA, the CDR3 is TGTGCCAGCAGTTTGCTCACAGGGTACGGCACCGGGGAGCTGTTTTTT.

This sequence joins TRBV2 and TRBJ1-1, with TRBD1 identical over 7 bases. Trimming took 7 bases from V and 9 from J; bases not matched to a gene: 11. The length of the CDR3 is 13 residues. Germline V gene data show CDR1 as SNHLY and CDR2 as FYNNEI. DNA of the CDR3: TGTGCCAGCACTCAGGGGGTAGGATCGAAAGCTTTCTTT. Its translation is CASTQGVGSKAFF.